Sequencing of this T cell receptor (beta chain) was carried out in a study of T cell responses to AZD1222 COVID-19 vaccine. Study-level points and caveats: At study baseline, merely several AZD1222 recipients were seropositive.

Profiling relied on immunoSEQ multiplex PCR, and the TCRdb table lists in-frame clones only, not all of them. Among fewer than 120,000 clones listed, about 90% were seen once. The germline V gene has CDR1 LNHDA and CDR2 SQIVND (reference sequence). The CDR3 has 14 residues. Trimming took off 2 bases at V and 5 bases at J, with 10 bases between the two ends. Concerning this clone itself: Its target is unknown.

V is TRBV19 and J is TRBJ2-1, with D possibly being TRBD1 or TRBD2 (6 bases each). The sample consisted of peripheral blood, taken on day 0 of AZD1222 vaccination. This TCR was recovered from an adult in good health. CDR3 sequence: CASSIKGGDNEQFF. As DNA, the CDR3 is TGTGCCAGTAGTATAAAGGGGGGAGACAATGAGCAGTTCTTC.